The rows below give T cell receptor beta chains drawn from one sample of a study of blood T cells in healthy people across ages. TCRdb fed the 5' RACE reads into MiXCR, producing one record per CDR3 protein. The profile shows about 800,000 distinct CDR3 sequences, about three fifths of them singletons. The sample comprised blood. These TCRs come from a man aged 25 to 40 in good health. CDR3s include the opening cysteine and the closing phenylalanine or tryptophan. The order of the fields is D gene, V gene, J gene, clone size, CDR3 protein, CDR3 DNA. A D gene is named only where the DNA matches it firmly. Clone size is shown for a subset of rows, as once, few, many or a class of expanded clone.

TRBD2,TRBV28,TRBJ2-1,NA,CASSFSGGVSYNEQFF,TGTGCCAGCAGTTTTAGCGGGGGAGTCTCCTACAATGAGCAGTTCTTC
TRBD2,TRBV7-2,TRBJ2-5,NA,CASSPPGLAGLETQYF,TGTGCCAGCAGCCCACCTGGACTAGCGGGGCTTGAGACCCAGTACTTC
TRBD2,TRBV15,TRBJ2-3,NA,CATSKMASGYTQYF,TGTGCCACCAGCAAGATGGCTAGCGGATATACGCAGTATTTT
NA,TRBV5-4,TRBJ1-2,NA,CASSPPGASANYGYTF,TGTGCCAGCAGCCCCCCCGGGGCATCGGCTAACTATGGCTACACCTTC
TRBD1,TRBV20-1,TRBJ1-1,NA,CSARDSKGARTEAFF,TGCAGTGCTAGAGATAGTAAGGGGGCGCGTACTGAAGCTTTCTTT
NA,TRBV7-9,TRBJ1-2,NA,CASSSDGWSYTF,TGTGCCAGCAGCTCGGACGGCTGGAGCTACACCTTC
NA,TRBV30,TRBJ1-1,NA,CARSNTGTEAFF,TGTGCCCGGAGTAACACAGGGACTGAAGCTTTCTTT
TRBD1,TRBV5-4,TRBJ2-1,few,CASSFGTGYFAEQFF,TGTGCCAGCAGCTTCGGGACAGGGTATTTTGCTGAGCAGTTCTTC
NA,TRBV7-9,TRBJ2-5,NA,CASSLELEGWETQYF,TGTGCCAGCAGCTTGGAGTTGGAGGGTTGGGAGACCCAGTACTTC
NA,TRBV12-3/TRBV12-4,TRBJ2-7,once,CASTTGHGKSEQYF,TGTGCCAGCACAACAGGACACGGAAAATCCGAGCAGTACTTC
NA,TRBV28,TRBJ2-5,few,CASSSEGLGEETQYF,TGTGCCAGCAGTTCCGAGGGGCTTGGGGAAGAGACCCAGTACTTC
TRBD1,TRBV7-2,TRBJ2-7,few,CASSLGGTGGYEQYF,TGTGCCAGCAGCTTAGGCGGGACAGGGGGCTACGAGCAGTACTTC
NA,TRBV9,TRBJ2-1,NA,CASSGDSQLGEQFF,TGTGCCAGCAGCGGGGACTCTCAGTTAGGTGAGCAGTTCTTC
NA,TRBV7-8,TRBJ1-4,NA,CASSLFGEVDEKLFF,TGTGCCAGCAGCTTATTCGGGGAGGTGGATGAAAAACTGTTTTTT
NA,TRBV5-6,TRBJ1-1,NA,CASSTDLLNTEAFF,TGTGCCAGCAGCACTGACCTGCTGAACACTGAAGCTTTCTTT
TRBD2,TRBV10-3,TRBJ2-7,NA,CAISELSGRDPYEQYF,TGTGCCATCAGTGAACTTAGCGGGAGGGATCCCTACGAGCAGTACTTC
TRBD1,TRBV27,TRBJ2-1,NA,CASSRPGGRIHEQFF,TGTGCCAGCAGTCGGCCAGGGGGAAGGATCCATGAGCAGTTCTTC
TRBD1,TRBV29-1,TRBJ2-1,few,CSYSRDRADNEQFF,TGCAGTTACTCCAGGGACAGGGCCGACAATGAGCAGTTCTTC
TRBD1,TRBV7-9,TRBJ1-2,NA,CAKQGADGYTF,TGTGCCAAACAGGGGGCTGATGGCTACACCTTC
TRBD1,TRBV20-1,TRBJ2-1,NA,CSARAEGQGIYNEQFF,TGCAGTGCTAGAGCTGAAGGACAGGGAATTTACAATGAGCAGTTCTTC
TRBD1,TRBV29-1,TRBJ1-1,many,CSALTGSEAFF,TGCAGCGCCTTGACAGGGTCTGAAGCTTTCTTT
NA,TRBV28,TRBJ2-7,NA,CASSLSPASTGNEQYF,TGTGCCAGCAGTTTATCCCCTGCCTCGACGGGAAACGAGCAGTACTTC
NA,TRBV15,TRBJ1-4,NA,CATSRGRTGEKLFF,TGTGCCACCAGCAGAGGACGGACCGGTGAAAAACTGTTTTTT
NA,TRBV5-4,TRBJ1-2,NA,CASSLAGTADYTF,TGTGCCAGCAGCTTGGCCGGGACCGCAGACTACACCTTC
NA,TRBV11-2,TRBJ2-1,once,CASSPSPYSYNEQFF,TGTGCCAGCAGCCCCTCCCCATACTCCTACAATGAGCAGTTCTTC
NA,TRBV4-2,TRBJ1-5,NA,CASSQVGQGQPQHF,TGTGCCAGCAGCCAAGTAGGTCAGGGGCAGCCCCAGCATTTT
NA,TRBV10-2,TRBJ1-6,few,CASSEGAFLLSPLHF,TGCGCCAGCAGTGAAGGGGCGTTCCTTCTCTCACCCCTCCACTTT
TRBD2,TRBV20-1,TRBJ2-5,NA,CSAKRGAGAETQYF,TGCAGTGCTAAGCGGGGCGCGGGTGCGGAGACCCAGTACTTC
TRBD2,TRBV11-2,TRBJ2-5,NA,CASSLRSGGSPQETQYF,TGTGCCAGCAGCTTACGAAGCGGGGGGTCCCCACAAGAGACCCAGTACTTC
NA,TRBV7-9,TRBJ1-1,NA,CASSQLQGIDTEAFF,TGTGCCAGCAGCCAATTACAGGGTATAGACACTGAAGCTTTCTTT
NA,TRBV4-1,TRBJ2-1,NA,CASSQDPIYNEQFF,TGCGCCAGCAGCCAAGATCCCATCTACAATGAGCAGTTCTTC
NA,TRBV3-1,TRBJ2-5,NA,CASSQGTTPIQETQYF,TGTGCCAGCAGCCAAGGGACAACGCCGATCCAAGAGACCCAGTACTTC
TRBD2,TRBV4-3,TRBJ2-7,NA,CASSPGRGNLYEQYF,TGCGCCAGCAGCCCGGGGAGGGGAAACTTATACGAGCAGTACTTC
NA,TRBV7-2,TRBJ1-1,NA,CASSLNTLQAFF,TGTGCCAGCAGCTTAAACACCTTGCAGGCTTTCTTT
NA,TRBV10-1,TRBJ2-2,many,CASSELNTGELFF,TGCGCCAGCAGCGAACTCAACACCGGGGAGCTGTTTTTT
NA,TRBV29-1,TRBJ1-5,NA,CSVSRGPDQPQHF,TGCAGCGTTAGCCGGGGACCCGATCAGCCCCAGCATTTT
TRBD2,TRBV2,TRBJ2-3,once,CASSERGSVADTQYF,TGTGCCAGCAGTGAACGCGGGAGTGTGGCAGATACGCAGTATTTT
TRBD2,TRBV7-7,TRBJ2-5,NA,CASSSGTGETQYF,TGTGCTAGCAGTAGCGGGACGGGAGAGACCCAGTACTTC
NA,TRBV5-5,TRBJ2-7,NA,CASSWGAGLDEQYF,TGTGCCAGCAGCTGGGGAGCAGGGTTGGACGAGCAGTACTTC
NA,TRBV5-6,TRBJ2-1,NA,CASSLGPSEYNEQFF,TGTGCCAGCAGCTTGGGGCCTAGCGAGTACAATGAGCAGTTCTTC
NA,TRBV7-8,TRBJ2-5,NA,CASSENKETQYF,TGTGCCAGCAGCGAAAATAAGGAGACCCAGTACTTC
NA,TRBV7-9,TRBJ2-7,NA,CASRLGVEQYF,TGTGCCAGCAGACTGGGTGTTGAGCAGTACTTC
NA,TRBV7-9,TRBJ2-3,NA,CASSLAPTTDTQYF,TGTGCCAGCAGCTTAGCTCCGACCACAGATACGCAGTATTTT
NA,TRBV20-1,TRBJ2-3,once,CSARVDRGTDTQYF,TGCAGTGCTAGGGTCGATAGGGGCACAGATACGCAGTATTTT
TRBD2,TRBV4-2,TRBJ2-7,NA,CASSQGATSGRAHEQYF,TGTGCCAGCAGCCAAGGCGCCACTAGCGGGAGGGCCCACGAGCAGTACTTC
NA,TRBV20-1,TRBJ1-2,once,CSASARSTYGYTF,TGCAGTGCTAGCGCCCGCTCCACCTATGGCTACACCTTC
NA,TRBV4-2,TRBJ2-7,NA,CASSQADSWTEQYF,TGTGCCAGCAGCCAAGCGGACTCGTGGACGGAGCAGTACTTC
NA,TRBV7-2,TRBJ2-3,NA,CASSPVLVGDTQYF,TGTGCCAGCAGCCCTGTACTAGTCGGAGATACGCAGTATTTT
TRBD2,TRBV20-1,TRBJ2-7,NA,CSADLAGDGDEQYF,TGCAGTGCTGACCTAGCGGGGGACGGGGACGAGCAGTACTTC
NA,TRBV7-2,TRBJ2-2,few,CASSLLRGGAGELFF,TGTGCCAGCAGCCTACTCAGGGGGGGGGCCGGGGAGCTGTTTTTT
NA,TRBV4-1,TRBJ1-6,NA,CASSGGSSYNSPLHF,TGCGCCAGCAGTGGGGGGAGCTCCTATAATTCACCCCTCCACTTT
TRBD2,TRBV12-3/TRBV12-4,TRBJ2-1,few,CASSDSLAGGYNEQFF,TGTGCCAGCAGTGACTCTCTAGCGGGAGGCTACAATGAGCAGTTCTTC
NA,TRBV6-2/TRBV6-3,TRBJ1-2,NA,CASRPLRANYGYTF,TGTGCCAGCAGACCCCTGAGAGCTAACTATGGCTACACCTTC
NA,TRBV7-2,TRBJ2-5,once,CASSRLRGRQETQYF,TGTGCCAGCAGCCGTCTACGTGGCAGGCAAGAGACCCAGTACTTC
NA,TRBV5-1,TRBJ2-5,few,CASSFSNTPLRETQYF,TGCGCCAGCAGCTTCTCCAACACTCCGCTTCGGGAGACCCAGTACTTC
NA,TRBV7-9,TRBJ2-3,once,CASSVGAQLFADTQYF,TGTGCCAGCAGCGTAGGTGCCCAGTTGTTCGCAGATACGCAGTATTTT
TRBD2,TRBV10-3,TRBJ2-1,NA,CAITAVAGGRDEQFF,TGTGCCATCACGGCTGTCGCGGGGGGAAGGGATGAGCAGTTCTTC
NA,TRBV7-2,TRBJ2-3,few,CASSALAAPGTQYF,TGTGCCAGCAGCGCACTTGCGGCCCCCGGTACGCAGTATTTT
NA,TRBV3-1,TRBJ1-4,NA,CASSQTERYNEKLFF,TGTGCCAGCAGCCAAACAGAACGCTACAATGAAAAACTGTTTTTT